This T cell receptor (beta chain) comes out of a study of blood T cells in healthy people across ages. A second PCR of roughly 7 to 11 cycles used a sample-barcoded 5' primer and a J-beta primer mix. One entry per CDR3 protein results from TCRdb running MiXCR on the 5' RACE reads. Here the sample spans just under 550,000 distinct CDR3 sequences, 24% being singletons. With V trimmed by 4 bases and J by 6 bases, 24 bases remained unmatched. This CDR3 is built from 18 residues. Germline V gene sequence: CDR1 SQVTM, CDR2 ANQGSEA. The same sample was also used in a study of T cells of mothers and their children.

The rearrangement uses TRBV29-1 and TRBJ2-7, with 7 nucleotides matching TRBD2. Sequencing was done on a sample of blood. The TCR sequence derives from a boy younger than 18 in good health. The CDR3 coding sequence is TGCAGCGTTGCATATTACGACGGGTTTCGGGGGGTGGTGTGCGAGCAGTACTTC. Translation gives CSVAYYDGFRGVVCEQYF.